Listed below are T cell receptor beta chains from one sample, sequenced in a study of blood T cells in healthy people across ages. TCRdb re-called the 5' RACE reads through MiXCR, storing one row per CDR3 protein. The data show fewer than 800,000 distinct CDR3 sequences, with about 30% seen just once and 15% held by the top ten. Specimen: blood. Receptors originate from a woman of 80 years or more in good health. CDR3s include the opening cysteine and the closing phenylalanine or tryptophan. D genes are given only for firm matches. Part of the rows lack a size; the others show once, few, many or a class for expanded clones.

j_call v_call clone_size d_call cdr3_nt cdr3_aa
TRBJ2-4 TRBV7-9 NA NA TGTGCCAGCAGCGGCAGGGAATTGGACATTCAGTACTTC CASSGRELDIQYF
TRBJ1-1 TRBV3-1 few NA TGTGCCAGCAGCGAGGGGCAGATGAACACTGAAGCTTTCTTT CASSEGQMNTEAFF
TRBJ1-1 TRBV6-1 few TRBD1 TGTGCCAGCACCCGGGACAGGCGGGTGAACACTGAAGCTTTCTTT CASTRDRRVNTEAFF
TRBJ1-4 TRBV7-6 NA NA TGTGCCAGCAGCTCCCGGACGGGGGAACTGTTTTTT CASSSRTGELFF
TRBJ2-3 TRBV20-1 many NA TGCAGTGCTCCCCCGCGGGCTAGCACAGATACGCAGTATTTT CSAPPRASTDTQYF
TRBJ2-7 TRBV20-1 NA TRBD2 TGCAGTGCTAGGGGGGCGGGGGGCCTTACCTACGAGCAGTACTTC CSARGAGGLTYEQYF
TRBJ1-4 TRBV4-2 NA TRBD1 TGTGCCAGCAGCCGGCCGGGACAGGGGGTTTTTGAAAAACCGTTTTTT CASSRPGQGVFEKPFF
TRBJ1-1 TRBV7-8 few NA TGTGCCAGCAGCATAGGAAGCACTGAAGCTTTCTTT CASSIGSTEAFF
TRBJ1-2 TRBV30 NA NA TGTGCCTGGACCGACCCAGCCGGCGGGGGCATGGGGTATGGCTACACCTTC CAWTDPAGGGMGYGYTF
TRBJ2-7 TRBV11-2 few NA TGTGCCAGCAGCTTAGGGCAGGGGCACGACGAGCAGTACTTC CASSLGQGHDEQYF
TRBJ1-2 TRBV29-1 many TRBD1 TGCAGCGCAGCCACTCAGGGGGCGCGGGGTGGCTACACCTTC CSAATQGARGGYTF
TRBJ2-1 TRBV7-6 many NA TGTGCCAGCAGCTTAAGGGGCAACAATGAGCAGTTCTTC CASSLRGNNEQFF
TRBJ2-4 TRBV4-3 NA NA TGCGCCAGCAGCCAAGATCGGGACCCCACGGAGCAGTACTTC CASSQDRDPTEQYF
TRBJ1-6 TRBV12-3/TRBV12-4 many NA TGTGCCAGCAGGGTGGACTCCGGCTCACCCCTCCACTTT CASRVDSGSPLHF
TRBJ1-6 TRBV7-2 many NA TGTGCCAGCAGCTTAGGAGGGGCAAACTCACCCCTCCACTTT CASSLGGANSPLHF
TRBJ2-7 TRBV29-1 many NA TGCAGCGTTGGACAAGATATCTACGAGCAGTACTTC CSVGQDIYEQYF
TRBJ2-1 TRBV7-3 many NA TGTGCCAGCAGCCCGGGACTCCCAACTTACAATGAGCAGTTCTTC CASSPGLPTYNEQFF
TRBJ2-5 TRBV12-3/TRBV12-4 many TRBD2 TGTGCCAGCAGTTTAGCGACTAGCGGGGCCCAAGAGACCCAGTACTTC CASSLATSGAQETQYF
TRBJ1-6 TRBV9 NA NA TGTGCCAGCAGCGTAAAAGGGACTCTAGATTCACCCCTCCACTTT CASSVKGTLDSPLHF
TRBJ1-1 TRBV5-1 NA TRBD1 TGCGCCAGCAGCAAGTCACAGGGGAAAGGAAACACTGAAGCTTTCTTT CASSKSQGKGNTEAFF
TRBJ2-5 TRBV20-1 once NA TGCAGTGCTGGAGATGGGGTCGAGACCCAGTACTTC CSAGDGVETQYF
TRBJ2-1 TRBV5-1 few NA TGCGCCAGCAGCTTGGCGAACACTGCCAATGAGCAGTTCTTC CASSLANTANEQFF
TRBJ2-1 TRBV2 many NA TGTGCCAGCAGTGGACAGGACAATGAGCAGTTCTTC CASSGQDNEQFF
TRBJ2-7 TRBV5-1 few TRBD2 TGCGCCAGCAGCTCAACCCCGGGAGGCGTCCCGGGGGAGCAGTACTTC CASSSTPGGVPGEQYF
TRBJ2-1 TRBV7-9 NA TRBD2 TGTGCCAGCAGCTTAGGGTCGGGACTAGCGGGGGTCCGGGATGAGCAGTTCTTC CASSLGSGLAGVRDEQFF
TRBJ2-2 TRBV5-6 NA TRBD1 TGTGCCAGCAGCCATATCTCAGGGGGCACCGGGGAGCTGTTTTTT CASSHISGGTGELFF
TRBJ1-1 TRBV30 NA NA TGTGCCTGGAGTTCCGACAGGAACACTGAAGCTTTCTTT CAWSSDRNTEAFF
TRBJ2-2 TRBV5-6 few NA TGTGCCAGCAGCCTGCAAGGGATCGGGGAGCTGTTTTTT CASSLQGIGELFF
TRBJ2-1 TRBV20-1 NA TRBD2 TGCAGTGCTAGGAGCGGGGGGGCGGACAATGAGCAGTTCTTC CSARSGGADNEQFF
TRBJ1-4 TRBV5-6 NA NA TGTGCCAGCAGCTTCAAAACCGGGACGACTAATGAAAAACTGTTTTTT CASSFKTGTTNEKLFF
TRBJ2-1 TRBV7-2 few NA TGTGCCAGCAGCTTGGGCAGGGGATACGAGCAGTTCTTC CASSLGRGYEQFF
TRBJ2-1 TRBV9 many TRBD1 TGTGCCAGCAGCGTAGGAGACAGGGCTGCGCTCTCCTACAATGAGCAGTTCTTC CASSVGDRAALSYNEQFF
TRBJ2-1 TRBV13 many TRBD2 TGTGCCAGCAGCTACGGGACTAGCGGGGGGGATGAGCAGTTCTTC CASSYGTSGGDEQFF
TRBJ2-7 TRBV7-2 NA NA TGTGCCAGCAGTCAGAGGGGGACTCCCCAGGAGCAGTACTTC CASSQRGTPQEQYF
TRBJ2-7 TRBV12-3/TRBV12-4 NA TRBD2 TGTGCCAGCAGTTCCACCGGACTAGCGGGGGGATCGTACGAGCAGTACTTC CASSSTGLAGGSYEQYF
TRBJ1-1 TRBV5-1 few NA TGCGCCAGCAAGGCAGGGGCCAACATGAACACTGAAGCTTTCTTT CASKAGANMNTEAFF
TRBJ2-1 TRBV3-1 NA TRBD2 TGTGCCAGCAGCCAAGTGGGAGGGGACTCCTACAATGAGCAGTTCTTC CASSQVGGDSYNEQFF
TRBJ1-5 TRBV28 few NA TGTGCCAGCAGTGGTCTTGGATGGAACAATCAGCCCCAGCATTTT CASSGLGWNNQPQHF
TRBJ2-3 TRBV30 many NA TGTGCCTGGCTCTCCGGGCAGTCTAGCACAGATACGCAGTATTTT CAWLSGQSSTDTQYF
TRBJ2-1 TRBV15 many NA TGTGCCACCAGCAGAGATTATTCGGGGGGCCTGTTTTCTGAGCAGTTCTTC CATSRDYSGGLFSEQFF
TRBJ1-2 TRBV6-5 once NA TGTGCCAGCAGTTACTCGGGGCCAGCAGCTAACTATGGCTACACCTTC CASSYSGPAANYGYTF
TRBJ1-6 TRBV7-2 many TRBD1 TGTGCCAGCAGCTTCGGGTTCAACAGGGGCTATAATTCACCCCTCCACTTT CASSFGFNRGYNSPLHF
TRBJ2-7 TRBV29-1 many NA TGCAGCGTTGCAAGGCAGGGTTACGAGCAGTACTTC CSVARQGYEQYF
TRBJ2-3 TRBV20-1 NA NA TGCAGTGCCCGGGACCCCCCCCAGGATACGCAGTATTTT CSARDPPQDTQYF
TRBJ2-7 TRBV28 NA NA TGTGCCATCAGTGAGTCGGATATGACAGACGACGAGCAGTACTTC CAISESDMTDDEQYF
TRBJ1-4 TRBV7-6 NA NA TGTGCCAGCAGCTTAACGGGGTCCCATGAAAAACTGTTTTTT CASSLTGSHEKLFF
TRBJ2-1 TRBV2 few TRBD2 TGTGCCAGCAGTCATGGGACTAGCGGGGCCGCATACAATGAGCAGTTCTTC CASSHGTSGAAYNEQFF
TRBJ1-2 TRBV29-1 NA NA TGCAGCGTGGTGACAGGAGGCTACACCTTC CSVVTGGYTF
TRBJ1-4 TRBV7-8 NA TRBD1 TGTGCCAGCAGGACAGGGGGCTATGAAAAACTGTTTTTT CASRTGGYEKLFF
TRBJ2-2 TRBV7-2 few TRBD2 TGTGCCAGCAGCTTACCTAGCGGGGCGTTCACCGGGGAGCTGTTTTTT CASSLPSGAFTGELFF